One and the same sample provided the 31 T cell receptor beta chains below, sequenced in a study of blood T cell repertoires in COVID-19. The data were produced by immunoSEQ multiplex PCR, yet TCRdb's version contains in-frame clones alone and is incomplete. The sample lists a few hundred thousand clones, over 85% occurring once. The sequenced sample consisted of PBMCs or T cells enriched from blood (not recorded which). These receptors were taken from a woman aged 25-40 years who had recovered from COVID-19.

This chain uses TRBV7-9 with TRBJ2-7, with 7 bases identical to TRBD1. The CDR3 is made up of 15 amino acids. J was trimmed by 3 bases and V by 4 bases; bases with no gene match: 9. Per germline, CDR1 SEHNR and CDR2 FQNEAQ (reference sequence). CDR3 protein: CASSSRQGPIYEQYF. The CDR3 coding sequence is TGTGCCAGCAGCTCCAGACAGGGACCAATCTACGAGCAGTACTTC.

CDR3 protein: CASIKDGSPYEQYF. In DNA form, the CDR3 reads TGTGCCAGCATTAAAGACGGGAGTCCCTACGAGCAGTACTTC. The chain combines TRBV5-6 with TRBJ2-7; maybe TRBD2 (6 bases). Germline V gene sequence: CDR1 SGHDT, CDR2 YYEEEE. Trimming took off 6 bases at V and 2 bases at J, with 15 bases between the two ends. This CDR3 contains 14 residues.

The CDR3 is CAITENSGNEQYF. As DNA, the CDR3 is TGTGCCATCACCGAGAACTCCGGGAACGAGCAGTACTTC. J is TRBJ2-7 and V is TRBV10-3; a weak D match, TRBD2 (5 bases). Germline values: CDR1 ENHRY, CDR2 SYGVKD. The germline V and J ends were trimmed by 7 bases and 5 bases, with 15 bases remaining between them. This CDR3 is built from 13 residues.

CDR3 bases: TGTGCCAGCAGTAATCCCCGGACAGGGACTGGCTACACCTTC. It codes for CASSNPRTGTGYTF. V and J are TRBV6-5 and TRBJ1-2; the match to TRBD1 covers 8 bases. Germline CDR1 reads MNHEY; CDR2 reads SVGAGI. This CDR3 is built from 14 residues. V shed 5 bases, J shed 7 bases, and the junction held 9 bases outside the gene matches.

This clone was picked up a small number of times. The chain joins TRBV19 to TRBJ1-2, with 7 bases fitting TRBD1. Germline values: CDR1 LNHDA, CDR2 SQIVND (reference sequence). CDR3 size: 12 residues. Trimming at V came to 11 bases and at J to 4 bases, leaving 7 bases not matched to a gene. The CDR3 DNA reads as TGTGCCGTAAGGGGGCTTGGCTATGGCTACACCTTC. Protein: CAVRGLGYGYTF.

The chain combines TRBV5-1 with TRBJ1-1; D not resolved. The CDR3 runs to 12 residues. The ends were cut back, 4 bases at V and 1 base at J, with 5 bases in the middle. Germline V gene data show CDR1 as SGHRS and CDR2 as YFSETQ. The CDR3: CASSPGNTEAFF. The CDR3 nucleotides read TGCGCCAGCAGCCCAGGGAACACTGAAGCTTTCTTT.

The chain links TRBV6-5 to TRBJ1-1, with 11 positions matching TRBD1. Per germline, CDR1 MNHEY and CDR2 SVGAGI. With V trimmed by 1 base and J by 5 bases, 3 bases remained unmatched. The CDR3 is made up of 15 amino acids. DNA for the CDR3: TGTGCCAGCAGTTACTTCAGGGACAGGGGGACTGAAGCTTTCTTT. Translated: CASSYFRDRGTEAFF.

The J gene is TRBJ2-2, the V gene TRBV6-5; no clear D gene. Per the germline V gene, CDR1 is MNHEY and CDR2 is SVGAGI. This CDR3 is built from 13 residues. The V end lost 7 bases, the J end lost 4 bases, and 10 bases lay between the germline ends. CDR3 residues: CASMLPGTGELFF. Written as DNA, the CDR3 is TGTGCCAGCATGTTACCGGGCACCGGGGAGCTGTTTTTT.

J is TRBJ2-2 and V is TRBV30; 11 bases fit TRBD2. This CDR3 is built from 16 residues. V trimming: 5 bases; J trimming: 6 bases; junction bases outside the gene matches: 11. Germline V lookup: CDR1 GTSNPN, CDR2 SVGIG (reference sequence). Here the CDR3 reads CAWVALGLAGPGELFF. The CDR3 coding sequence is TGTGCCTGGGTGGCCCTTGGACTAGCGGGTCCCGGGGAGCTGTTTTTT.

V and J are TRBV18 and TRBJ1-5; no definite D call. Germline CDR1 and CDR2: KGHSH and LQKENI. The CDR3 sequence is 16 residues long. Trimming took 0 bases from V and 3 from J, leaving 12 bases between them. The CDR3 loop is CASSPPSGAYNQPQHF. The CDR3 nucleotides read TGTGCCAGCTCACCACCATCAGGCGCCTACAATCAGCCCCAGCATTTT.

The V and J genes are TRBV6-5 and TRBJ1-1; D is perhaps TRBD1 (6 bases). Germline lookup yields CDR1 MNHEY and CDR2 SVGAGI. V was trimmed by 6 bases and J by 1 base, leaving 12 bases between them. This CDR3 is 14 amino acids long. CDR3 region: CASSRRTENTEAFF. CDR3 bases: TGTGCCAGCAGCCGAAGGACAGAGAACACTGAAGCTTTCTTT.

The genes are TRBV27 and TRBJ2-1; maybe TRBD2 (6 bases). Germline V gene data show CDR1 as MNHEY and CDR2 as SMNVEV (reference sequence). Deletions cut 6 bases from V and 7 bases from J, with 25 bases between. The CDR3 contains 17 residues. In DNA form, the CDR3 reads TGTGCCAGCAGACTCTTGAGGGAGCGGGCAACTCTAAATGAGCAGTTCTTC. Translated, it gives CASRLLRERATLNEQFF.

The J gene is TRBJ2-2, the V gene TRBV4-2, with TRBD1 identical over 9 bases. The CDR3 covers 16 residues. Trimming cost V 4 bases and J 3 bases; bases outside gene matches: 6. Germline-derived CDR1 and CDR2 are LGHNA and YNFKEQ. CDR3 DNA: TGTGCCAGCAGCCCGACGGGACAGGGAGACACCGGGGAGCTGTTTTTT. Protein product: CASSPTGQGDTGELFF.

The CDR3 sequence is CATSRVWESYSNQPQHF. Here the CDR3 DNA reads TGTGCCACCAGCAGAGTTTGGGAGTCTTATAGCAATCAGCCCCAGCATTTT. The chain links TRBV15 to TRBJ1-5; unclear D gene. This CDR3 comprises 17 residues. Germline V gene lookup returns CDR1 LNHNV and CDR2 YYDKDF (reference sequence). The germline V and J ends were trimmed by 1 base and 0 bases, with 13 bases remaining between them.

The chain combines TRBV7-6 with TRBJ2-3, with 13 positions matching TRBD2. Unmatched junction bases numbered 10, after V lost 5 bases and J lost 5 bases. This CDR3 region has 17 residues. The germline V gene has CDR1 SGHVS and CDR2 FNYEAQ. The CDR3 DNA reads as TGTGCCAGCAGCGCCTCCGGGACTAGCGGGATACAAGATACGCAGTATTTT. This codes for CASSASGTSGIQDTQYF.

This clone was recorded only once. The chain joins TRBV2 to TRBJ1-2; D is perhaps TRBD1 (6 bases). Looked up from germline, CDR1 is SNHLY and CDR2 is FYNNEI. Between the trimmed V and J ends, which lost 7 bases and 3 bases, there was a span of 15 bases. The CDR3 is 14 amino acids. CDR3 DNA: TGTGCCAGCACGGAGCAGGGGCAGCACTATGGCTACACCTTC. It translates to CASTEQGQHYGYTF.

The rearrangement uses TRBV19 and TRBJ2-6, with D perhaps matching TRBD2 (5 bases). CDR1 is LNHDA and CDR2 is SQIVND in the germline V gene (reference sequence). Between the trimmed V and J ends, which lost 6 bases and 0 bases, there was a span of 12 bases. This CDR3 spans 16 amino acids. CDR3 protein: CASRRAINSGANVLTF. CDR3 nucleotides: TGTGCCAGTAGGCGGGCCATAAACTCTGGGGCCAACGTCCTGACTTTC.

This chain links TRBV5-1 with TRBJ1-1, with D unclear. The CDR3 consists of 14 residues. V was cut by 1 base and J by 1 base, with 8 bases left in between. Per the germline V gene, CDR1 is SGHRS and CDR2 is YFSETQ. CDR3 nucleotides: TGCGCCAGCAGCTTGATCCCGGGGAACACTGAAGCTTTCTTT. This sequence encodes CASSLIPGNTEAFF.

This clone has more than one count but fewer than ten. This chain uses TRBV6-4 with TRBJ1-1; 8 positions match TRBD1. CDR3 length equals 14 residues. V was clipped by 2 bases and J by 4 bases; unmatched bases: 3. Germline V gene sequence: CDR1 MRHNA, CDR2 SNTAGT. CDR3 sequence (DNA): TGTGCCAGCAGTGACGGGCAGGGGGCCACTGAAGCTTTCTTT. This gives the protein CASSDGQGATEAFF.

V usage is TRBV2 and J usage is TRBJ2-5, with a weak D call TRBD1 (6 bases). CDR3 length: 15 amino acids. V lost 7 bases to trimming and J lost 5 bases, with 20 bases between them. Looked up from germline, CDR1 is SNHLY and CDR2 is FYNNEI. The CDR3 loop reads CASNTQGGVRETQYF. The DNA for the CDR3 is TGTGCCAGCAATACCCAAGGGGGAGTCCGGGAGACCCAGTACTTC. The full variable domain, rest sourced from reference TRBV2 and TRBJ2-5, is EPEVTQTPSHQVTQMGQEVILRCVPISNHLYFYWYRQILGQKVEFLVSFYNNEISEKSEIFDDQFSVERPDGSNFTLKIRSTKLEDSAMYFCASNTQGGVRETQYFGPGTRLLVL.

The chain is built from TRBV7-3 and TRBJ1-3; D might be TRBD1 (5 bases). The CDR3 loop spans 14 amino acids. CDR1 and CDR2 (germline): SGHTA, FQGTGA. V dropped 4 bases and J dropped 0 bases, with 7 bases sitting between them. The CDR3 is CASSSGPSGNTIYF. The CDR3 region has the DNA TGTGCCAGCAGCTCAGGGCCCTCTGGAAACACCATATATTTT.

This clone showed up just a few times. The V gene is TRBV6-5, the J gene TRBJ1-1; 10 nucleotides line up with TRBD1. V was clipped by 5 bases and J by 5 bases; unmatched bases: 8. The CDR3 runs to 15 residues. Germline V CDR1 and CDR2: MNHEY, SVGAGI. The CDR3 reads CASSSRTGGYTEAFF. In DNA, the CDR3 is TGTGCCAGCAGTAGCAGGACAGGGGGATATACTGAAGCTTTCTTT.

V gene TRBV2 combines with J gene TRBJ1-6; D is perhaps TRBD1 (6 bases). Germline loops: CDR1 SNHLY, CDR2 FYNNEI. The CDR3 has 14 residues. V was pared by 5 bases and J by 9 bases, with 14 bases between. Written as DNA, the CDR3 is TGTGCCAGCAGTTACAGGGAAAGGGGTTCACCCCTCCACTTT. It encodes CASSYRERGSPLHF.

This sequence joins TRBV27 and TRBJ2-2, with a tentative D call TRBD2 (6 bases). Trimming removed 8 bases at V and 4 bases at J, with 17 bases between. Germline V gives CDR1 MNHEY, CDR2 SMNVEV (reference sequence). The CDR3 loop spans 15 amino acids. This chain's CDR3 is CASSLGGPGTGELFF. CDR3 nucleotides: TGTGCCAGCTCCCTGGGAGGCCCAGGCACCGGGGAGCTGTTTTTT.

V gene TRBV3-1 (or the pseudogene TRBV3-2) combines with J gene TRBJ2-1; 13 bases line up with TRBD2. The V gene's germline CDR1 is LGHDT and CDR2 YNNKEL (reference sequence). V shed 0 bases and J 16 bases; nucleotides not matched to a gene: 6. The CDR3 sequence is 14 residues long. As DNA, the CDR3 is TGTGCCAGCAGCCAAGATGTACTAGCGGGAGGGGAATTCTTC. It encodes CASSQDVLAGGEFF.

The count of this clone is one. V is TRBV4-1 and J is TRBJ1-4; 9 bases match TRBD1. The V segment lost 11 bases and the J segment 0 bases; nucleotides outside the gene matches: 13. CDR1 and CDR2 from the germline V gene are MGHRA and YSYEKL. The CDR3 covers 17 residues. The chain's CDR3 is CAFRPGTGKPTNEKLFF. The CDR3 bases are TGCGCCTTTAGACCTGGGACAGGGAAGCCAACTAATGAAAAACTGTTTTTT.

The genes are TRBV3-1 (or the pseudogene TRBV3-2) and TRBJ2-2, with D possibly TRBD2 on 6 matching bases. The CDR3 is 17 residues long. Trimming shortened V by 3 bases and J by 2 bases, and 16 bases separated the two germline ends. Germline V lookup: CDR1 LGHDT, CDR2 YNNKEL (reference sequence). CDR3 DNA sequence: TGTGCCAGCAGCCAGCCCTCGTCTAGCGACAACACCGGGGAGCTGTTTTTT. This codes for CASSQPSSSDNTGELFF.

The chain links TRBV7-2 to TRBJ1-3; possibly TRBD1 for D (5 bases). The V end lost 5 bases, the J end lost 8 bases, and 16 bases lay between the germline ends. CDR3 length: 14 amino acids. Germline assignment: CDR1 SGHTA and CDR2 FQGNSA. The CDR3 region is CASSQTGGRDTIYF. The CDR3 DNA reads TGTGCCAGCAGCCAGACCGGGGGACGGGACACCATATATTTT.

The chain recombines TRBV18 with TRBJ2-7; the match to TRBD2 covers 7 bases. Per the germline V gene, CDR1 is KGHSH and CDR2 is LQKENI. J lost 0 bases, V lost 3 bases, and 11 bases had no gene match. This CDR3 contains 17 residues. CDR3 residues: CASSPPSGAPFSYEQYF. The CDR3 nucleotides are TGTGCCAGCTCACCTCCGAGCGGGGCCCCTTTCTCCTACGAGCAGTACTTC.

The J gene is TRBJ1-4, the V gene TRBV28; D is possibly TRBD1 (5 bases). The CDR3 contains 18 residues. Per the germline V gene, CDR1 is MDHEN and CDR2 is SYDVKM. With 6 bases removed from V and 1 base from J, the gap between germline ends came to 21 bases. CDR3 in amino acids: CASSSPAPGQGTNEKLFF. The CDR3 bases are TGTGCCAGCAGCTCCCCGGCTCCGGGCCAGGGAACTAATGAAAAACTGTTTTTT.

The rearrangement links TRBV18 to TRBJ2-1, with D possibly matching TRBD1 (5 bases). CDR3 size: 15 residues. From germline, CDR1 is KGHSH and CDR2 LQKENI. Deletions cut 3 bases from V and 0 bases from J, with 9 bases between. The CDR3 sequence is CASSPNQGSYNEQFF. The DNA of the CDR3 is TGTGCCAGCTCACCGAATCAGGGCTCCTACAATGAGCAGTTCTTC.